Below are 5 T cell receptor beta chains sequenced from a single sample in a study of beta chain features in type 1 diabetes. What was sequenced were expressed TCRB transcripts, since all of the isolated RNA had been reverse transcribed. The method was immunoSEQ multiplex PCR; TCRdb's version includes in-frame clones alone and lacks a portion of them. The repertoire holds nearly 250,000 clones, 13% to 15% seen once, with about 0.026% in the top ten. Material: naive CD4+ T cells from blood. Receptors were obtained from a woman aged 40 to 50 in good health.

The table lists this clone with a few counts. The chain couples TRBV5-1 to TRBJ2-7; 11 bases agree with TRBD1. The CDR3 sequence is 16 residues long. CDR1 and CDR2 from the germline V gene are SGHRS and YFSETQ. The junction had 4 bases not matched to a gene; V was cut back by 0 bases and J by 2 bases. CDR3 coding DNA: TGCGCCAGCAGCTTGGCCCCGGGACAGGGGGCCTACGAGCAGTACTTC. Protein: CASSLAPGQGAYEQYF.

This rearrangement joins TRBV9 to TRBJ2-1, with 8 bases matching TRBD2. V was pared by 0 bases and J by 2 bases, with 1 base of the junction left unmatched. From germline, CDR1 is SGDLS and CDR2 YYNGEE. The CDR3 extends over 15 amino acids. This chain's CDR3 is CASSVALAAYNEQFF. In DNA, the CDR3 is TGTGCCAGCAGCGTAGCACTAGCGGCCTACAATGAGCAGTTCTTC.

This chain uses TRBV9 with TRBJ2-7, with 7 positions matching TRBD1. There are 11 residues in the CDR3. The germline V gene has CDR1 SGDLS and CDR2 YYNGEE. The V and J ends lost 3 bases and 6 bases, in that order; junction bases with no gene match: 0. CDR3 coding DNA: TGTGCCAGCAGCGCAGGGGGCGAGCAGTACTTC. This encodes CASSAGGEQYF.

This clone showed up just a few times. The chain is built from TRBV13 and TRBJ2-2, with 15 bases identical to TRBD2. Germline lookup yields CDR1 PRHDT and CDR2 FYEKMQ (reference sequence). The CDR3 is 16 amino acids. Losses at the gene ends were 6 bases for V and 5 bases for J; bases not matched to a gene: 4. The CDR3: CASSDGLAGGTGELFF. CDR3 nucleotides: TGTGCCAGCAGTGATGGACTAGCGGGGGGGACCGGGGAGCTGTTTTTT.

This clone was observed a few times. V and J are TRBV19 and TRBJ1-2, with 9 bases matching TRBD1. The CDR3 contains 12 residues. Losses at the gene ends were 3 bases for V and 7 bases for J; bases not matched to a gene: 0. Germline V gives CDR1 LNHDA, CDR2 SQIVND (reference sequence). The CDR3 region is CASSMDRGGYTF. CDR3 DNA sequence: TGTGCCAGTAGTATGGACAGGGGTGGCTACACCTTC.